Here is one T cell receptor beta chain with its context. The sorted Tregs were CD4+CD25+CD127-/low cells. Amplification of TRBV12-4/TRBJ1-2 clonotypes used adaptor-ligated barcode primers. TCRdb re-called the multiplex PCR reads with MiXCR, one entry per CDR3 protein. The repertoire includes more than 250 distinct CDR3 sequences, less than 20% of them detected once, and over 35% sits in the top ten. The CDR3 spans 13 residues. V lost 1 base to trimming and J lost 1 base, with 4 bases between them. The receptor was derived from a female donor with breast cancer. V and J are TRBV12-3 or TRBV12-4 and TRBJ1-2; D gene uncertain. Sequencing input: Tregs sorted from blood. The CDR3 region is CASSLGGNYGYTF. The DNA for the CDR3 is TGTGCCAGCAGTTTAGGTGGTAACTATGGCTACACCTTC.